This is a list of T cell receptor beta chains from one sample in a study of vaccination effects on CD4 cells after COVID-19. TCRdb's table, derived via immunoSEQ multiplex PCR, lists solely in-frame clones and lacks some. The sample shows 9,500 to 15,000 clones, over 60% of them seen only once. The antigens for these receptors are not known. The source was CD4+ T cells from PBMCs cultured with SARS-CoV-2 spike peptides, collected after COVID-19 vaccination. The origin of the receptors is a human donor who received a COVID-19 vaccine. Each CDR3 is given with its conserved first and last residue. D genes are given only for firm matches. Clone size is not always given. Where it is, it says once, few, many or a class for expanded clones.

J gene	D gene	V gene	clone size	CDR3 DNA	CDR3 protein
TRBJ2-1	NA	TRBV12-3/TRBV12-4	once	TGTGCCAGCAGTCAAGGGGGGGCCTATGAGCAGTTCTTC	CASSQGGAYEQFF
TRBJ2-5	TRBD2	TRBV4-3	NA	TGCGCCAGCAGCCAAGCGGGACTAGCGGGGCTCGCGGGGGAGACCCAGTACTTC	CASSQAGLAGLAGETQYF
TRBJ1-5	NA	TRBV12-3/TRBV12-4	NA	TGTGCCAGCACCTCGACAGGAGGAGGGCCCCAGCATTTT	CASTSTGGGPQHF
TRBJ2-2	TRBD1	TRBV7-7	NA	TGTGCTAGCAGCTTAGAAGGGGGCTTGAACACCGGGGAGCTGTTTTTT	CASSLEGGLNTGELFF
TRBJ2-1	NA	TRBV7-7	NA	TGTGCTAGCAGCCCCGGACGGCGCTCCTACAATGAGCAGTTCTTC	CASSPGRRSYNEQFF
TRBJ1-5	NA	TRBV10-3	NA	TGTGCCATCAGTGCCAACCCCCCTCCAAATAGCAATCAGCCCCAGCATTTT	CAISANPPPNSNQPQHF
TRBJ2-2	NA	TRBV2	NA	TGTGCCAGCAGTGAAGGGGGCGTCGGCGGGGAGCTGTTTTTT	CASSEGGVGGELFF
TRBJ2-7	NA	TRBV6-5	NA	TGTGCCAGCAGCCCCGGGACCGAGCAGTACTTC	CASSPGTEQYF
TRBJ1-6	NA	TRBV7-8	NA	TGTGCCAGCAGCGAACAGGGCGTGGGGTCACCCCTCCACTTT	CASSEQGVGSPLHF
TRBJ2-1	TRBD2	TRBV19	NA	TGTGCCAGTACGGGACTAGCGGGCTCCGGCGCCTACAATGAGCAGTTCTTC	CASTGLAGSGAYNEQFF
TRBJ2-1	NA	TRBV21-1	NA	TGTGCCAGCAGCAAAGCGCTCCGGGGTGAGCAGTTCTTC	CASSKALRGEQFF
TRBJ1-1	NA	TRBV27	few	TGTGCCAGCAGTTTAAGGCGGCACACTGAAGCTTTCTTT	CASSLRRHTEAFF
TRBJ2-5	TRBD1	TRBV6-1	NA	TGTGCCAGCAGTGAAAGGGGCCCGGGACAGGGGGCGCAGGAGACCCAGTACTTC	CASSERGPGQGAQETQYF
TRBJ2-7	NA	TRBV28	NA	TGTGCCAGCAGTACTTACTACGAGCAGTACTTC	CASSTYYEQYF
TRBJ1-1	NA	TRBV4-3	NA	TGCGCCAGCAGCCAAGAACAGGGCTTGAACACTGAAGCTTTCTTT	CASSQEQGLNTEAFF
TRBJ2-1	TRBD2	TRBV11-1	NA	TGTGCCAGCAGCTTAGTGGCGGGAGGGGGGTACAATGAGCAGTTCTTC	CASSLVAGGGYNEQFF
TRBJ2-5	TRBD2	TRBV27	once	TGTGCCAGCAGTTTTTCTCTAGCGGCCCAAGAGACCCAGTACTTC	CASSFSLAAQETQYF
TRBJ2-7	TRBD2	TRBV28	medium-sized	TGTGCCAGCAGTCTGAATCGGGCTAGCGGGAGGCCAAATTACGAGCAGTACTTC	CASSLNRASGRPNYEQYF
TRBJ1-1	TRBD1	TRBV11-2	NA	TGTGCCAGCAGCTTTGACAGGGGGAACACTGAAGCTTTCTTT	CASSFDRGNTEAFF